The source of this T cell receptor beta chain is a study of blood T cell repertoires in COVID-19. At the level of the study: Acute-phase and convalescent COVID-19 samples originated in the United States, Italy and Spain. PBMCs, B-cell-depleted T cells, or T cells were the source of the cDNA or gDNA that made up the material.

The CDR3 extends over 16 amino acids. The V segment lost 4 bases and the J segment 5 bases; nucleotides outside the gene matches: 9. Germline V gene sequence: CDR1 SEHNR, CDR2 FQNEAQ (reference sequence). Under the authors' procedure: How many nucleated cells were present was estimated from reference gene primer amplification. TCRdb's table, derived via immunoSEQ multiplex PCR, lists solely in-frame clones and lacks some. Clonal size and the V and J genes are those of that table, whereas D and trimming came from the DNA. The sample shows fewer than 250,000 clones, 65% to 85% of them seen only once. The V call is TRBV7-9, the J call TRBJ2-1, with 9 bases fitting TRBD2. The origin of this receptor is a woman aged 50 to 60 with acute or convalescent COVID-19. The sample was peripheral blood. CDR3 residues: CASSYPAGGNDNEQFF. CDR3 bases: TGTGCCAGCAGCTACCCAGCGGGAGGTAACGACAATGAGCAGTTCTTC.